This T cell receptor (beta chain) was sequenced during a study of human T cells and chemical hapten exposure. Documented time point: pre-sensitization, week 0. Treatment described: therapeutic diphenylcyclopropenone sensitization with weekly scalp DPC. Total RNA was extracted from unfractionated whole blood. CDR1 is SGHVS, CDR2 FNYEAQ, per germline. V lost 5 bases to trimming and J lost 4 bases; unmatched junction nucleotides: 8. CDR3 length: 16 amino acids. From the RACE reads, TCRdb called clonotypes with MiXCR, one entry per CDR3 protein. The sample yields tens of thousands of distinct CDR3 sequences, around 10% seen once.

This clonotype was obtained from a man aged 45 to 65 with alopecia areata. Some clones in this sample may be carry-over from other donors' samples. The sample in question was whole blood, obtained in connection with sensitization to the hapten diphenylcyclopropenone (DPC). The chain couples TRBV7-6 to TRBJ2-2; TRBD1 matches at 9 bases. CDR3 amino acids: CASSIGQGLSTGELFF. Written as DNA, the CDR3 is TGTGCCAGCAGCATAGGACAGGGGCTCTCCACCGGGGAGCTGTTTTTT.